This entry is about one T cell receptor (beta chain). The entry originates in a study of shared clonotypes between healthy human individuals. Germline CDR1 reads SGHRS; CDR2 reads YFSETQ. The CDR3 length is 15 residues. Trimming removed 4 bases from V and 0 bases from J, with 11 bases in between. As defined, naive CD8 cells were CD45RO-negative and positively selected for CCR7, with terminally differentiated effector memory CD45RA+ cells excluded. Profiled with immunoSEQ multiplex PCR; TCRdb holds only in-frame clones, not every one. In the table there are around 1.9 million clones, approximately 94% of which are singletons.

The J gene is TRBJ1-5, the V gene TRBV5-1; D might be TRBD1 (6 bases). Sequencing was carried out using naive CD8+ T cells from PBMCs. The source is a man between 18 and 35 years old in good health. Some clones in this sample may be carry-over from other donors' samples. In DNA form, the CDR3 reads TGCGCCAGCAGCGTCGACAGGTCTAGCAATCAGCCCCAGCATTTT. It translates to CASSVDRSSNQPQHF. The full variable domain, completed using reference TRBV5-1 and TRBJ1-5, is KAGVTQTPRYLIKTRGQQVTLSCSPISGHRSVSWYQQTPGQGLQFLFEYFSETQRNKGNFPGRFSGRQFSNSRSEMNVSTLELGDSALYLCASSVDRSSNQPQHFGDGTRLSIL.